The clone carrying this TCR beta chain has a handful of counts. The repertoire was sequenced with immunoSEQ multiplex PCR; TCRdb's copy has only in-frame clones and lacks some. The sample has under 300,000 clones, around 85% seen once. With 5 bases removed from V and 1 base from J, the gap between germline ends came to 15 bases. Germline V CDR1 and CDR2: SEHNR, FQNEAQ (reference sequence). CDR3 size: 16 residues. The sample belongs to a study of blood T cell repertoires in COVID-19. Sequencing was done on a sample of peripheral blood. This receptor was taken from a woman aged 55-70 years with active or convalescent COVID-19. V and J are TRBV7-9 and TRBJ1-3; the D is unclear. The CDR3 here is CASSHTKRTSGNTIYF. The CDR3 DNA is TGTGCCAGCAGCCATACCAAGCGGACGTCTGGAAACACCATATATTTT.